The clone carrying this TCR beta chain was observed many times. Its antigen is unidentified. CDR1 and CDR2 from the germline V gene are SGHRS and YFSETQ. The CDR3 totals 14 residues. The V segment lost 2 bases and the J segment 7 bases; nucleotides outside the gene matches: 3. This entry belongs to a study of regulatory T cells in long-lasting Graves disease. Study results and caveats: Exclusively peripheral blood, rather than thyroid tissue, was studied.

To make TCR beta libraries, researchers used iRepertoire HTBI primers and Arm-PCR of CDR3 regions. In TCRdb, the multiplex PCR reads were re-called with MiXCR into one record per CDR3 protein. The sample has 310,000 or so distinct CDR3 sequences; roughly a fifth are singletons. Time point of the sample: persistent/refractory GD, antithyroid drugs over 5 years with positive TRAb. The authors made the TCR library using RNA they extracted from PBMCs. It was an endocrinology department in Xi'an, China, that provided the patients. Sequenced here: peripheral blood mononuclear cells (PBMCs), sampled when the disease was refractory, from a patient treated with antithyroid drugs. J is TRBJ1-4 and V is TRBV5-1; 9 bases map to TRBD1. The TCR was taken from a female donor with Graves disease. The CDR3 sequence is CASSFTGGGEKLFF. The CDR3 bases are TGCGCCAGCAGCTTCACAGGGGGCGGTGAAAAACTGTTTTTT.